A selection of T cell receptor beta chains follows, all from one sample in a study of T cell responses to AZD1222 COVID-19 vaccine. Clones were read by immunoSEQ multiplex PCR, and TCRdb kept only the in-frame ones, dropping some. The sample includes 50,000 or so clones, about 80% seen only once; the top ten take around 5%. This specimen was peripheral blood, taken 28 days after the second AZD1222 dose. The receptors were gathered from an adult who received the AZD1222 COVID-19 vaccine. Each CDR3 is given without its conserved first and last residue.

J gene | V gene | CDR3 protein
TRBJ2-3 | TRBV5-4 | ASKPDSRTDTQY
TRBJ2-5 | TRBV5-1 | ASSLDPLTGDETQY
TRBJ1-1 | TRBV10-1 | ASSDRSNTEAF
TRBJ1-1 | TRBV10-2 | ASSQPGQEAF
TRBJ1-5 | TRBV28 | ASTSGGTNQPQH
TRBJ2-1 | TRBV9 | ASSVGQGVYNEQF
TRBJ1-1 | TRBV2 | ASRGPASTEAF
TRBJ2-2 | TRBV5-5 | ASSFQGGNTGELF
TRBJ1-1 | TRBV5-1 | ASSSATGYTEAF
TRBJ1-1 | TRBV28 | ASSFVQGVVNTEAF
TRBJ1-3 | TRBV15 | ATSRDRAGNTIY
TRBJ2-1 | TRBV5-1 | ASSLQPTSNEQF
TRBJ1-2 | TRBV11-2 | ASSLAQYYGYT
TRBJ2-3 | TRBV19 | ASSMVGVASDTQY
TRBJ1-1 | TRBV25-1 | ASTQKVGGQAF